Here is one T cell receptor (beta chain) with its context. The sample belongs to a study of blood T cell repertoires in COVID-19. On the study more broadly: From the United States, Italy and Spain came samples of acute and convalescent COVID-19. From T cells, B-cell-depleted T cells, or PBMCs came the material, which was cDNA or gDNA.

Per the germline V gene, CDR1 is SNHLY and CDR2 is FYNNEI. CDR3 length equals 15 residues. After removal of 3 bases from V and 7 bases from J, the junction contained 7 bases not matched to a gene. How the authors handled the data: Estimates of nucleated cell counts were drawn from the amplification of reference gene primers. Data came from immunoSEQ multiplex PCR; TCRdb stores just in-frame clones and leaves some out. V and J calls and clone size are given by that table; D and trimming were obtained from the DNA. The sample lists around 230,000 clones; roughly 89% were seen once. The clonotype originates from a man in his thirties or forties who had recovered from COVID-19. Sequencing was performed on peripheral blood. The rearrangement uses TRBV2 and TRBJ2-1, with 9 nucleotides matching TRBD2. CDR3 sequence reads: CASSESLAGRNEQFF. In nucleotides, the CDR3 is TGTGCCAGCAGTGAGTCCCTAGCGGGGCGAAATGAGCAGTTCTTC.